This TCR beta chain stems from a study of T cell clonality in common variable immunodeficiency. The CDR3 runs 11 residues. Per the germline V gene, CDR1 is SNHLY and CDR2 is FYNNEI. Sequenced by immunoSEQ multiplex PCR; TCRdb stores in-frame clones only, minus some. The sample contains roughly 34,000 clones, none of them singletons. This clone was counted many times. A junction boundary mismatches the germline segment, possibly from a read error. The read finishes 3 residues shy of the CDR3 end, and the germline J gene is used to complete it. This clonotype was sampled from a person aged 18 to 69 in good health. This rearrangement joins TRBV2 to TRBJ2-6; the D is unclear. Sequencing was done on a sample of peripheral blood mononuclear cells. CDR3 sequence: CASSGANVLTF. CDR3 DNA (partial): TGTGCCAGTAGTGGGGCCAACGTC.